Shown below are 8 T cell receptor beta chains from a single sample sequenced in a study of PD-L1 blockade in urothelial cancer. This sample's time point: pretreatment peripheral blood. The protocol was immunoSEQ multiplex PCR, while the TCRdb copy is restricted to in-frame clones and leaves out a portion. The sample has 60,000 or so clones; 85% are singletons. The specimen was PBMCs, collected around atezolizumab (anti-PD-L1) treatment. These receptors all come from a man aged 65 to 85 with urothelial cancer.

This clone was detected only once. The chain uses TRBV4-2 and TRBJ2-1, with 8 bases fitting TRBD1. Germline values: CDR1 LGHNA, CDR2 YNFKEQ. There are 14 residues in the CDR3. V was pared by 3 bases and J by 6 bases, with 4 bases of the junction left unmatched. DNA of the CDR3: TGTGCCAGCAGCCAGGTCGGACAGGGCAATGAGCAGTTCTTC. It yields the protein CASSQVGQGNEQFF.

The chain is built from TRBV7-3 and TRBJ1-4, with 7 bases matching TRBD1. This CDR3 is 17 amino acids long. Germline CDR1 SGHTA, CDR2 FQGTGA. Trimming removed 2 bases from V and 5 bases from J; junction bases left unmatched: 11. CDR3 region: CASSLFGDSESNEKLFF. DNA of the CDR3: TGTGCCAGCAGCTTATTCGGGGACAGCGAATCCAATGAAAAACTGTTTTTT.

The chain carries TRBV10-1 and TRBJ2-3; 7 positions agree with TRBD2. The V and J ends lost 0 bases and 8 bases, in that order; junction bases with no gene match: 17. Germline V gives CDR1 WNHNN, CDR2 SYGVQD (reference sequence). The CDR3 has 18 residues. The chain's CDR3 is CASSESPTSAGRGATQYF. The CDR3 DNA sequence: TGCGCCAGCAGTGAGTCTCCGACCTCAGCGGGGCGAGGGGCTACGCAGTATTTT.

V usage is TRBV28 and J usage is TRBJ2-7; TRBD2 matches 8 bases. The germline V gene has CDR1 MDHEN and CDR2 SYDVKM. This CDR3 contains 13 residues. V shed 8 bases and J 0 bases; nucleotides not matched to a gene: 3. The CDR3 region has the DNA TGTGCCAGCTCGGGGGGGGCCTCCTACGAGCAGTACTTC. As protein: CASSGGASYEQYF.

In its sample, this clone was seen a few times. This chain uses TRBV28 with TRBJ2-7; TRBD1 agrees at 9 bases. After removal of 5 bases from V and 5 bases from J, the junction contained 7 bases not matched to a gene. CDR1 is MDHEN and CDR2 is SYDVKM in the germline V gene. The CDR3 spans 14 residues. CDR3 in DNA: TGTGCCAGCAGTGGGGCGGGACAGGGCGACGAGCAGTACTTC. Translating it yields CASSGAGQGDEQYF.

CDR3 sequence (DNA): TGTGCCAGCAGCTTATTGGCGGGTACTGAAGCTTTCTTT. Protein sequence: CASSLLAGTEAFF. This chain connects TRBV7-9 to TRBJ1-1; D uncertain. Trimming shortened V by 2 bases and J by 5 bases, and 9 bases separated the two germline ends. Germline V lookup: CDR1 SEHNR, CDR2 FQNEAQ (reference sequence). CDR3 size: 13 residues.

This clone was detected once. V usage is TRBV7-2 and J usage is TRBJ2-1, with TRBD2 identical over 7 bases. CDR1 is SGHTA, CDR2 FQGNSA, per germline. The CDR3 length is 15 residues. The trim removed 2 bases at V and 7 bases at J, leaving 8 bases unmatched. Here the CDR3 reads CASSLHGGSVNEQFF. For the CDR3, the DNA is TGTGCCAGCAGCTTACATGGCGGGAGCGTAAATGAGCAGTTCTTC.

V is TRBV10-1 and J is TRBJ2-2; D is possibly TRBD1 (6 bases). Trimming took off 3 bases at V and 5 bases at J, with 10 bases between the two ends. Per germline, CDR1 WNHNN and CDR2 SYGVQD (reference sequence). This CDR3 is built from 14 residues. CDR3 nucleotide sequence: TGCGCCAGCAGTGAAGGGGGATCAACCGGGGAGCTGTTTTTT. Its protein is CASSEGGSTGELFF.